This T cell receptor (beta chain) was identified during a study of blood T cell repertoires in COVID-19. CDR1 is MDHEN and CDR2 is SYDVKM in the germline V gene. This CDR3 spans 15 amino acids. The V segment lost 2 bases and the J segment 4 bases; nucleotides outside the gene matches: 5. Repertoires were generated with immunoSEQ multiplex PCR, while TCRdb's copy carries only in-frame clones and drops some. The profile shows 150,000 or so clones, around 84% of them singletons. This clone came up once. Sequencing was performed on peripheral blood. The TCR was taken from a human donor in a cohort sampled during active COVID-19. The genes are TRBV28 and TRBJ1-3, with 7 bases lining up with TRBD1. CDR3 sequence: CASSLQTGSGNTIYF. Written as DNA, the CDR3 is TGTGCCAGCAGTTTACAGACAGGGTCGGGAAACACCATATATTTT.